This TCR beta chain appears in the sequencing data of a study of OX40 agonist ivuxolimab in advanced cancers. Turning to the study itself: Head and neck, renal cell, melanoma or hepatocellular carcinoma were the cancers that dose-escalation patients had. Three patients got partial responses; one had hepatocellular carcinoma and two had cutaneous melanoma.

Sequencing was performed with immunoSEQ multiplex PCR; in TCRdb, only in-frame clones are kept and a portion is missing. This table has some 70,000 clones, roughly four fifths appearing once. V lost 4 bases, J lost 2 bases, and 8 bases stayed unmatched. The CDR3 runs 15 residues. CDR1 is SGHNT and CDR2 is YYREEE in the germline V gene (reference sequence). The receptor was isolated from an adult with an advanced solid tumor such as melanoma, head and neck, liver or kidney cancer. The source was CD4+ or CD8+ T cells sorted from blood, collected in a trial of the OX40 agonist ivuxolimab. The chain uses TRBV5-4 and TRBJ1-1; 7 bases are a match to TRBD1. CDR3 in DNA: TGTGCCAGCAGCAAAGACACAGGGGCCAACACTGAAGCTTTCTTT. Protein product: CASSKDTGANTEAFF.